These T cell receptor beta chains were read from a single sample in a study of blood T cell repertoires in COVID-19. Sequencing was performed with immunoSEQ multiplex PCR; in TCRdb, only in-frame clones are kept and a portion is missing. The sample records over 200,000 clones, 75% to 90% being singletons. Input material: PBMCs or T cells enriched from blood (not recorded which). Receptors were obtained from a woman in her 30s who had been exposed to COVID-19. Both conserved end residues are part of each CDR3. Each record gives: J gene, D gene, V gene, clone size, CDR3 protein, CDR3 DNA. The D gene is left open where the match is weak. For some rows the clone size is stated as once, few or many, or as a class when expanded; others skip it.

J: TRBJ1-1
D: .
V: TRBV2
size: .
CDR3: CASSEALTNTEAFF
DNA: TGTGCCAGCAGTGAAGCGCTAACTAACACTGAAGCTTTCTTT

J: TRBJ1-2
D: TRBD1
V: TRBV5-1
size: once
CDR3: CASSSDRGPHNYGYTF
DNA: TGCGCCAGCAGCAGTGACAGGGGGCCCCATAACTATGGCTACACCTTC

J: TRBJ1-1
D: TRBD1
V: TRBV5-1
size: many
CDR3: CASSPGTGGTEAFF
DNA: TGCGCCAGCAGCCCCGGGACAGGGGGAACTGAAGCTTTCTTT

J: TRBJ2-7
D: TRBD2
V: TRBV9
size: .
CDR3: CASSAASGLTEQYF
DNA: TGTGCCAGCAGCGCCGCTAGCGGTTTAACCGAGCAGTACTTC

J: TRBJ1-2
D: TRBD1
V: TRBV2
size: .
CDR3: CASTGGRSYGYTF
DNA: TGTGCCAGCACAGGGGGAAGATCCTATGGCTACACCTTC

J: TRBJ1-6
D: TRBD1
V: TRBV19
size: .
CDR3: CASSLQGPDSPLHF
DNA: TGTGCCAGTAGTCTACAGGGGCCCGATTCACCCCTCCACTTT

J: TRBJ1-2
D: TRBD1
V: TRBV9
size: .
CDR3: CASSLRQGAVDGYTF
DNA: TGTGCCAGCAGCCTCCGACAGGGGGCTGTAGATGGCTACACCTTC

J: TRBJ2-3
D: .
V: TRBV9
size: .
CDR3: CASSGNPSRRLTDTQYF
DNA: TGTGCCAGCAGCGGAAACCCTAGCAGACGTCTCACAGATACGCAGTATTTT

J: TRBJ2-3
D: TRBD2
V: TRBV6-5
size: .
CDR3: CAIQTAGGPLDTQYF
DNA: TGTGCCATCCAGACCGCGGGGGGGCCTTTAGATACGCAGTATTTT

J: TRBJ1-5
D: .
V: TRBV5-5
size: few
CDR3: CASSPAVMGNQPQHF
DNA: TGTGCCAGCAGCCCGGCGGTTATGGGCAATCAGCCCCAGCATTTT

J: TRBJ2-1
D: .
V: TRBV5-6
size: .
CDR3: CASSLVGGGNEQFF
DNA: TGTGCCAGCAGCTTGGTAGGGGGAGGGAATGAGCAGTTCTTC

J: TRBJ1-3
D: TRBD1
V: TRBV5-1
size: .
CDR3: CASSFRPDRGTGNTIYF
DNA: TGCGCCAGCAGTTTTCGGCCCGACAGGGGAACTGGAAACACCATATATTTT

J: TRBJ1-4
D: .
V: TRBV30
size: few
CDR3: CAWSFGGLNEKLFF
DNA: TGTGCCTGGAGTTTTGGGGGCCTCAATGAAAAACTGTTTTTT

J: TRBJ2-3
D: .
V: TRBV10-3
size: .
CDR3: CAVGQLASTDTQYF
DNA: TGTGCCGTTGGACAGCTAGCTAGCACAGATACGCAGTATTTT

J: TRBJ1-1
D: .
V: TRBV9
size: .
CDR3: CASSVGGWQPNTEAFF
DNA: TGTGCCAGCAGCGTAGGAGGCTGGCAGCCGAACACTGAAGCTTTCTTT

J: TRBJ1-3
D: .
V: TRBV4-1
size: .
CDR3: CASSQDVRGSGNTIYF
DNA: TGCGCCAGCAGCCAAGATGTAAGGGGCTCTGGAAACACCATATATTTT

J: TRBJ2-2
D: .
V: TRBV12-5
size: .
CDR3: CASGLGHAGPGELFF
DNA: TGTGCTAGTGGTTTGGGACATGCGGGGCCCGGGGAGCTGTTTTTT

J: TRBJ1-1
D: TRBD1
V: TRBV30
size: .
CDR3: CAWSGQGRNTEAFF
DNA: TGTGCCTGGAGCGGACAGGGGAGGAACACTGAAGCTTTCTTT

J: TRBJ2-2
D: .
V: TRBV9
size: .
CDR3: CASSPRAGELFF
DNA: TGTGCCAGCAGCCCGCGAGCCGGGGAGCTGTTTTTT

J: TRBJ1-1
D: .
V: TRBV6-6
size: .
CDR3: CASSYSIQGSEAFF
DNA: TGTGCCAGCAGTTACTCAATCCAGGGTTCTGAAGCTTTCTTT

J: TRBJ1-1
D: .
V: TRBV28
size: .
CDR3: CASRAYEGRTEAFF
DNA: TGTGCCAGCAGGGCTTATGAGGGTCGCACTGAAGCTTTCTTT

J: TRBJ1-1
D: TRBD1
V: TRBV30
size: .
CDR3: CAWRFRTGGVNTEAFF
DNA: TGTGCCTGGCGATTCAGGACAGGGGGTGTGAACACTGAAGCTTTCTTT

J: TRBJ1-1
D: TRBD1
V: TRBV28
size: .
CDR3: CASSSWDRVHTEAFF
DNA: TGTGCCAGCAGTTCTTGGGACAGGGTCCACACTGAAGCTTTCTTT

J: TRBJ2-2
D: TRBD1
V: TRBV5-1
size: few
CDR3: CASSGRGQTGGRTGELFF
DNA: TGCGCCAGCAGCGGAAGAGGGCAAACAGGGGGCAGGACCGGGGAGCTGTTTTTT

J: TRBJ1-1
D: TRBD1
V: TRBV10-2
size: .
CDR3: CASSRTGGTEAFF
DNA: TGCGCCAGCAGCAGGACAGGTGGGACTGAAGCTTTCTTT

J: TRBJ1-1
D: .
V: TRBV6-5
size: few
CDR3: CATRVRATEAFF
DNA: TGTGCCACCAGGGTGAGGGCCACTGAAGCTTTCTTT

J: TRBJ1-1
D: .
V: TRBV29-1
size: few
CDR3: CSVVVQAQNTEAFF
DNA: TGCAGCGTTGTGGTCCAGGCCCAGAACACTGAAGCTTTCTTT

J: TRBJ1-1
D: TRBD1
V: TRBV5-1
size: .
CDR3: CASSLGARGRTDTEAFF
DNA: TGCGCCAGCAGCTTGGGGGCCAGGGGGCGAACGGACACTGAAGCTTTCTTT

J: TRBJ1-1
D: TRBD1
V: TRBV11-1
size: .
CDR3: CASSLVPDRVNTEAFF
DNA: TGTGCCAGCAGCTTAGTACCTGACAGGGTGAACACTGAAGCTTTCTTT